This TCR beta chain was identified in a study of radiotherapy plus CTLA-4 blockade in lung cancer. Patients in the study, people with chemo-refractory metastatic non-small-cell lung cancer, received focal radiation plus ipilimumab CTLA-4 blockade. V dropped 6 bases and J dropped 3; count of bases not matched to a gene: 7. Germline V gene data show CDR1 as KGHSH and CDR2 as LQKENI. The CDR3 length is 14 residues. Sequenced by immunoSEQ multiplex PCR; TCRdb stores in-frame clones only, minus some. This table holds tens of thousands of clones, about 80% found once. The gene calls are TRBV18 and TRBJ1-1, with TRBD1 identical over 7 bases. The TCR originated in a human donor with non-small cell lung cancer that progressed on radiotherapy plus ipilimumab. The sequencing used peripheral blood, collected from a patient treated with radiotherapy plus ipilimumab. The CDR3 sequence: CASSLIDRDTEAFF. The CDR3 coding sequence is TGTGCCAGCTCGCTAATTGACAGGGACACTGAAGCTTTCTTT.